Listed below are T cell receptor beta chains from one sample, sequenced in a study of blood T cell repertoires in COVID-19. Assay: immunoSEQ multiplex PCR; the TCRdb copy retains only in-frame clones and omits some. The top ten hold about 10% of the sample, which has approximately 73,000 clones, roughly nine tenths seen once. The specimen sequenced was peripheral blood. The receptors were gathered from a man of 80 years or more with acute or convalescent COVID-19. Each CDR3 is given without its conserved first and last residue. Each record gives: clone size, V gene, D gene, CDR3 protein. A D gene is named only where the DNA matches it firmly. Size tells how often a clone was seen (once, few, many) or the class of an expanded clone, and some rows leave it out.

abundance: .
v_gene: TRBV6-5
d_gene: TRBD1
CDR3aa: ASCSTGRDQPQH

abundance: .
v_gene: TRBV27
d_gene: .
CDR3aa: ASSSAGNEQF

abundance: once
v_gene: TRBV19
d_gene: .
CDR3aa: ASSSTSRDGAEKLF

abundance: .
v_gene: TRBV6-6
d_gene: TRBD1
CDR3aa: ASSYSWDRNEKLF

abundance: .
v_gene: TRBV3-1/TRBV3-2
d_gene: .
CDR3aa: ASSPPGKRSYNEQF

abundance: .
v_gene: TRBV5-1
d_gene: TRBD2
CDR3aa: ASSPGGTDAYEQY

abundance: .
v_gene: TRBV30
d_gene: .
CDR3aa: AWSLQAQETQY

abundance: .
v_gene: TRBV9
d_gene: .
CDR3aa: ASSVAGVGGAGLGTEAF

abundance: .
v_gene: TRBV3-1/TRBV3-2
d_gene: .
CDR3aa: ASSRLGQSNEQF

abundance: .
v_gene: TRBV30
d_gene: .
CDR3aa: AWSHKTAGRAF

abundance: .
v_gene: TRBV5-6
d_gene: .
CDR3aa: ASSLDSLMNTEAF

abundance: .
v_gene: TRBV5-6
d_gene: TRBD1
CDR3aa: ASSTGTVNTEAF

abundance: .
v_gene: TRBV12-3/TRBV12-4
d_gene: .
CDR3aa: ASSLGRRPF

abundance: .
v_gene: TRBV5-4
d_gene: .
CDR3aa: ASSRQLSSGANVLT

abundance: .
v_gene: TRBV6-4
d_gene: .
CDR3aa: ASSDFPGTDTQY

abundance: once
v_gene: TRBV5-1
d_gene: .
CDR3aa: ASSSGESNSPLH

abundance: .
v_gene: TRBV6-2/TRBV6-3
d_gene: TRBD2
CDR3aa: ASSPLAGDYNEQF

abundance: once
v_gene: TRBV10-1
d_gene: .
CDR3aa: ASSTGSVAQF

abundance: .
v_gene: TRBV4-1
d_gene: TRBD2
CDR3aa: ASSPGGTSGVSSYNEQF

abundance: few
v_gene: TRBV28
d_gene: .
CDR3aa: ASSSYRMDTQY

abundance: .
v_gene: TRBV5-1
d_gene: TRBD2
CDR3aa: ARASGRKAGELF

abundance: .
v_gene: TRBV19
d_gene: .
CDR3aa: ASSIIQGRAF

abundance: .
v_gene: TRBV5-1
d_gene: .
CDR3aa: ASSSIAGQINGNTIY

abundance: .
v_gene: TRBV5-5
d_gene: .
CDR3aa: ASRPRIDSEAF

abundance: .
v_gene: TRBV5-1
d_gene: .
CDR3aa: ASSFGSSPEHEQF

abundance: .
v_gene: TRBV2
d_gene: .
CDR3aa: ASSVQGLSNQPQH

abundance: .
v_gene: TRBV5-1
d_gene: TRBD2
CDR3aa: ASSLEGTSGEETQY

abundance: .
v_gene: TRBV24-1
d_gene: .
CDR3aa: ATSGAENTDTQY

abundance: .
v_gene: TRBV2
d_gene: .
CDR3aa: ASRDDSYEQY

abundance: once
v_gene: TRBV9
d_gene: TRBD1
CDR3aa: ASSVQGQGETQY

abundance: .
v_gene: TRBV18
d_gene: TRBD1
CDR3aa: ASSLGQGNTEAF

abundance: .
v_gene: TRBV18
d_gene: .
CDR3aa: ASSPPTGPNTEAF

abundance: once
v_gene: TRBV10-1
d_gene: TRBD2
CDR3aa: ASSESLAGGTDTQY

abundance: once
v_gene: TRBV19
d_gene: TRBD1
CDR3aa: ASSDGTGGLDTQY

abundance: few
v_gene: TRBV11-2
d_gene: TRBD1
CDR3aa: ASSSTDRVAT

abundance: .
v_gene: TRBV2
d_gene: TRBD1
CDR3aa: ASSVQGSGQPQH

abundance: .
v_gene: TRBV27
d_gene: .
CDR3aa: ASSLLGGGSYNEQF

abundance: .
v_gene: TRBV9
d_gene: TRBD2
CDR3aa: ASSPAAPGGRTGELF

abundance: .
v_gene: TRBV7-8
d_gene: TRBD1
CDR3aa: ASSPVQGVQH

abundance: once
v_gene: TRBV7-9
d_gene: TRBD2
CDR3aa: ASSPAHLSGTSFFGTQY